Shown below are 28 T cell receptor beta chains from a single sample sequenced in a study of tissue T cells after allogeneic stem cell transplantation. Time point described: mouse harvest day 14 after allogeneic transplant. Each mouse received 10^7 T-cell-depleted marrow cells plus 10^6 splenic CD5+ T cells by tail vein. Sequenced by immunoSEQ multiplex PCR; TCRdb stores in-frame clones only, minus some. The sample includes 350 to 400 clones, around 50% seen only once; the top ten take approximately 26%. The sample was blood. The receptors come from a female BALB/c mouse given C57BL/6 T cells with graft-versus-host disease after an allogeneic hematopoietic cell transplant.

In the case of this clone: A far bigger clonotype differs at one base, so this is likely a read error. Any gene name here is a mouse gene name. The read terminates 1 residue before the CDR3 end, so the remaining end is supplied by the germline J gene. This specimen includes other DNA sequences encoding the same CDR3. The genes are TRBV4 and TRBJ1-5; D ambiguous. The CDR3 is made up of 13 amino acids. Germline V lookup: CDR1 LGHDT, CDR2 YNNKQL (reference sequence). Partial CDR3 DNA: TGCGCCAGCAGCTCAACAGTCAACCAGGCTCCGCTT. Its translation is CASSSTVNQAPL. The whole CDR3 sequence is CASSSTVNQAPLF.

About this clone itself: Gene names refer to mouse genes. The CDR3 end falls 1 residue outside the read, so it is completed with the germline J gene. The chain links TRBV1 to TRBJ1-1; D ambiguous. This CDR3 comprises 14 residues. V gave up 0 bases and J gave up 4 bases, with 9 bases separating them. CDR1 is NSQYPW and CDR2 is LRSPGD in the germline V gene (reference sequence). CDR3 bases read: TGCACCTGCAGTGCAGATCGAGGGCCCACAGAAGTCTTC. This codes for CTCSADRGPTEVF. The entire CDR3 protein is CTCSADRGPTEVFF.

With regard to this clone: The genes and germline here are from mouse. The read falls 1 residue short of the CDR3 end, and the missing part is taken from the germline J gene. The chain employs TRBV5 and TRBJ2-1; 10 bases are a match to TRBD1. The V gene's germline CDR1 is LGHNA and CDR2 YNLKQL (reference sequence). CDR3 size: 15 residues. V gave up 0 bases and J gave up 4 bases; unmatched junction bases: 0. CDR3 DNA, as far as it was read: TGTGCCAGCAGCCAAGAGGGACAGGGGTATGCTGAGCAGTTC. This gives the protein CASSQEGQGYAEQF. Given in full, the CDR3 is CASSQEGQGYAEQFF.

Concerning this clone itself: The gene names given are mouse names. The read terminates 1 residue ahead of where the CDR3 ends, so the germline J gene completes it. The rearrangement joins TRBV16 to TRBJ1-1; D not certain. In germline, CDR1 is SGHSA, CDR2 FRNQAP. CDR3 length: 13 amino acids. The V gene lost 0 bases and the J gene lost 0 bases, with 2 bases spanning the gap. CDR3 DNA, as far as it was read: TGTGCAAGCAGCTTAGAACAGAACACAGAAGTCTTC. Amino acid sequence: CASSLEQNTEVF. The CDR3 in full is CASSLEQNTEVFF.

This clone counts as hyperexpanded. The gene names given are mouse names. The CDR3 DNA, read in part, is TGTGCCAGCAGCTTAGGGGGGACTGGGGGGCCTGCAGAAACGCTGTAT. It translates to CASSLGGTGGPAETLY. The full CDR3 reads CASSLGGTGGPAETLYF. The chain couples TRBV3 to TRBJ2-3; 12 bases are shared with TRBD2. The read is 1 residue too short to cover the CDR3 end, so that end is filled in from the germline J gene. Germline CDR1 SNHLY, CDR2 FYNGKV (reference sequence). The CDR3 is made up of 17 amino acids. V trimming: 1 base; J trimming: 2 bases; junction bases outside the gene matches: 4.

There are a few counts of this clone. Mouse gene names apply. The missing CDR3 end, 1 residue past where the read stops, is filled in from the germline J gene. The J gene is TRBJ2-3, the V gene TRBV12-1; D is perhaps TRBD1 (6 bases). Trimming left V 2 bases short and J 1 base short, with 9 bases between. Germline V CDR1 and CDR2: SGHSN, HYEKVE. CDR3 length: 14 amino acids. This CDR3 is CASSPQGGAETLYF. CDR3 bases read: TGTGCCAGCTCTCCACAGGGTGGTGCAGAAACGCTGTAT.

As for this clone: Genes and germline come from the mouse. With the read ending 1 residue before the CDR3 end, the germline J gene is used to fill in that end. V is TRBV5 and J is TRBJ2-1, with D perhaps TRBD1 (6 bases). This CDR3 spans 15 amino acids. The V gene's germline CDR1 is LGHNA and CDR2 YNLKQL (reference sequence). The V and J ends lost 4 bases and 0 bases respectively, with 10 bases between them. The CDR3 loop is CASSPWDNNYAEQFF. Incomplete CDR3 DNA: TGTGCCAGCAGCCCCTGGGACAATAACTATGCTGAGCAGTTC.

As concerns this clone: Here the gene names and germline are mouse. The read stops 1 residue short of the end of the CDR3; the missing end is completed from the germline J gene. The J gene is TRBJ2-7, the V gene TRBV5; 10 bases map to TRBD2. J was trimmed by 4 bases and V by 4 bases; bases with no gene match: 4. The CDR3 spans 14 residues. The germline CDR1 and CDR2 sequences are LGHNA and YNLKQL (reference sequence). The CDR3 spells CASSPGLGVYEQYF. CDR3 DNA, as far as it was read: TGTGCCAGCAGCCCCGGACTGGGGGTTTATGAACAGTAC.

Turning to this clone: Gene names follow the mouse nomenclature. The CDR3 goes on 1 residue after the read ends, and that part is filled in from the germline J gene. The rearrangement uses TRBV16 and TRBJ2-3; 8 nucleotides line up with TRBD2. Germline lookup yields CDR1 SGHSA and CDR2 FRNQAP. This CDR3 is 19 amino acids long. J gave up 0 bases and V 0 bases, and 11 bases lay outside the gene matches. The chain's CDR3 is CASSLDEVGGKGSAETLYF. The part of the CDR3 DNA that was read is TGTGCAAGCAGCTTAGATGAGGTGGGGGGGAAGGGGAGTGCAGAAACGCTGTAT.

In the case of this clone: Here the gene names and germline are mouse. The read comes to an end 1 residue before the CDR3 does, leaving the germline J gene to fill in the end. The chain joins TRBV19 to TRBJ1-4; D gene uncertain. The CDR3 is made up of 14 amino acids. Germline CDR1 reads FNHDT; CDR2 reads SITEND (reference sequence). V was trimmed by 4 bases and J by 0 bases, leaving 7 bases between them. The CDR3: CASSETISNERLFF. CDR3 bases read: TGTGCCAGCAGTGAGACAATTTCCAACGAAAGATTATTT.

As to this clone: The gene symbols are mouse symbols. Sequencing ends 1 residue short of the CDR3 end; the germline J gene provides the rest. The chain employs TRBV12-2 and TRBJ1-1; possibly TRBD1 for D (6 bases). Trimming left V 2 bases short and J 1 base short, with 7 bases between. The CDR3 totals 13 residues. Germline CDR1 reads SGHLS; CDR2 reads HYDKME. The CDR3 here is CASSPGANTEVFF. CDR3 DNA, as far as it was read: TGTGCCAGCTCTCCAGGGGCGAACACAGAAGTCTTC. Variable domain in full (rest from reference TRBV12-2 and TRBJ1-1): NSGVVQSPRYIIKGKGERSILKCIPISGHLSVAWYQQTQGQELKFFIQHYDKMERDKGNLPSRFSVQQFDDYHSEMNMSALELEDSAVYFCASSPGANTEVFFGKGTRLTVV.

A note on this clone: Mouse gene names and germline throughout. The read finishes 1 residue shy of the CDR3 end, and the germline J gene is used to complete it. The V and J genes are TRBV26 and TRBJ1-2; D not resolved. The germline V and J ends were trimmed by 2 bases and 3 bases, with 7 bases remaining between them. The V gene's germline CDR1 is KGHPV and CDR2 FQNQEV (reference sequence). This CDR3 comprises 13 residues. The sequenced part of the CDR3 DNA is TGTGCCAGCAGTCTGGGACCGGACTCCGACTACACC. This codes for CASSLGPDSDYT. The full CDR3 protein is CASSLGPDSDYTF.

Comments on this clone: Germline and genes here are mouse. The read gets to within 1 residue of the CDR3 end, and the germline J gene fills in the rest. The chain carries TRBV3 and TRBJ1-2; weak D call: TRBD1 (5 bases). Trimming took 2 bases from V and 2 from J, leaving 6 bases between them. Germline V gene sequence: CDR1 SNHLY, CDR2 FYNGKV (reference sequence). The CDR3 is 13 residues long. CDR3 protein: CASSLRGNSDYTF. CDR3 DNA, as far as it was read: TGTGCCAGCAGCTTACGGGGGAACTCCGACTACACC. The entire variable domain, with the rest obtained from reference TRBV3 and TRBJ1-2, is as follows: GPKVLQIPSHQIIDMGQMVTLNCDPVSNHLYFYWYKQILGQQMEFLVNFYNGKVMEKSKLFKDQFSVERPDGSYFTLKIQPTALEDSAVYFCASSLRGNSDYTFGSGTRLLVI.

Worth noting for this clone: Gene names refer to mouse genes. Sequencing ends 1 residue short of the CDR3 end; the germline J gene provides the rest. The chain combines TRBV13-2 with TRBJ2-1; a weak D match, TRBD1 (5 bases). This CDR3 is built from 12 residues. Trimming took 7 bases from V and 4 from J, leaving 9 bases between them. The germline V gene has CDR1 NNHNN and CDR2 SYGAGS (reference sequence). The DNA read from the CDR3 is TGTGCCAGCTCCCAGGGTTATGCTGAGCAGTTC. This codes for CASSQGYAEQF. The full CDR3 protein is CASSQGYAEQFF.

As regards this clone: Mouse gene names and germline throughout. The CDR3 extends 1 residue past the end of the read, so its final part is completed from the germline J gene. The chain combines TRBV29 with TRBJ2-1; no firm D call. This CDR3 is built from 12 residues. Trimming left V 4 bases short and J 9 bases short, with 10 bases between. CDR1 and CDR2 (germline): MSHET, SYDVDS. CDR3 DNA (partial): TGTGCTAGCAGTTCACCGGGATTTGAGCAGTTC. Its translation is CASSSPGFEQF. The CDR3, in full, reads CASSSPGFEQFF.

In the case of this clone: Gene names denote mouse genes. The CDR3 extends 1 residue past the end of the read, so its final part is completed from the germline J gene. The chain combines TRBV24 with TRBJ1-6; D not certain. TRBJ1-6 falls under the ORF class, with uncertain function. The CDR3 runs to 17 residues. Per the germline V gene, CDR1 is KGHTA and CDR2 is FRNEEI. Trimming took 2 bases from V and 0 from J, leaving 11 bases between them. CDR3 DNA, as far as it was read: TGTGCCAGCAGTCTGGGCAGAACAAATTCCTATAATTCGCCCCTCTAC. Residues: CASSLGRTNSYNSPLY. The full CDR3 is CASSLGRTNSYNSPLYF.

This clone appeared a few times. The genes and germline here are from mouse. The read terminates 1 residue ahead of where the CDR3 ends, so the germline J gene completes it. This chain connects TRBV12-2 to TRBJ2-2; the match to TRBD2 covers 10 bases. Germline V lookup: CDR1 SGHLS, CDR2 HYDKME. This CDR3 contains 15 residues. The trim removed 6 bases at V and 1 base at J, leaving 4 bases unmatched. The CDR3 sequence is CASLTGGGNTGQLYF. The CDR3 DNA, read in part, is TGTGCCAGCCTCACTGGGGGGGGAAACACCGGGCAGCTCTAC.

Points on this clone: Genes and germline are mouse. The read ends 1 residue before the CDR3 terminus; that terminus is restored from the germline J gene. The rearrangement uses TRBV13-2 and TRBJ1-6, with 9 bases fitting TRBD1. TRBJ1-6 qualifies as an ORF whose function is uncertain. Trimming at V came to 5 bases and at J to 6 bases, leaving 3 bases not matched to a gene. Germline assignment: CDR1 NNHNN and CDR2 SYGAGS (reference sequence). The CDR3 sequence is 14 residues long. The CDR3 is CASGDRGGNSPLYF. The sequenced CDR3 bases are TGTGCCAGCGGGGACAGGGGTGGTAATTCGCCCCTCTAC.

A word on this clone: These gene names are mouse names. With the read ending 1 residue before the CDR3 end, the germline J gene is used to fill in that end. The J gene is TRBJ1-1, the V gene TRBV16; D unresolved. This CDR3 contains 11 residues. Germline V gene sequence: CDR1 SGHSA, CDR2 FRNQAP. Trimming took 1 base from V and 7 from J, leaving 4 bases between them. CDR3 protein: CASSLGGEVFF. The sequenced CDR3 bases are TGTGCAAGCAGCTTAGGGGGAGAAGTCTTC. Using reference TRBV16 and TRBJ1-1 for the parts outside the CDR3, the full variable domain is NAGVIQTPRHKVTGKGQEATLWCEPISGHSAVFWYRQTIVQGLEFLTYFRNQAPIDDSGMPKERFSAQMPNQSHSTLKIQSTQPQDSAVYLCASSLGGEVFFGKGTRLTVV.

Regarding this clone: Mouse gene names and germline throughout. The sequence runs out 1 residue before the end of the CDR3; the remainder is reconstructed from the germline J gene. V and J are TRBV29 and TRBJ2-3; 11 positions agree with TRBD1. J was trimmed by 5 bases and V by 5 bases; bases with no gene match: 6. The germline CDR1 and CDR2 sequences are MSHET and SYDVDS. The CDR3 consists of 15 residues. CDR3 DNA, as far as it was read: TGTGCTAGCAGTCCGGGGGGACAGGGGGGAGAAACGCTGTAT. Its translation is CASSPGGQGGETLY. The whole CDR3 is CASSPGGQGGETLYF.

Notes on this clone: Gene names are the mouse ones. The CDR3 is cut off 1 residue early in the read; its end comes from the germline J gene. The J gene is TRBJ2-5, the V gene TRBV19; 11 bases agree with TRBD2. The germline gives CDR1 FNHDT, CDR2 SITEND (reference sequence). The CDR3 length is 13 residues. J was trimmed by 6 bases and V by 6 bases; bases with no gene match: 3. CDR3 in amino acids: CASNWGGLDTQYF. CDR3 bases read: TGTGCCAGCAACTGGGGGGGCCTTGACACCCAGTAC.

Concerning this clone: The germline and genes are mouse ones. The CDR3 here is CASSLFWGDAEQFF. The sequenced CDR3 bases are TGTGCTAGCAGTTTATTTTGGGGGGATGCTGAGCAGTTC. V usage is TRBV29 and J usage is TRBJ2-1, with 7 bases that match TRBD2. The read ends 1 residue shy of where the CDR3 ends; the end is completed using the germline J gene. After removal of 1 base from V and 5 bases from J, the junction contained 2 bases not matched to a gene. There are 14 residues in the CDR3. CDR1 and CDR2 from the germline V gene are MSHET and SYDVDS.

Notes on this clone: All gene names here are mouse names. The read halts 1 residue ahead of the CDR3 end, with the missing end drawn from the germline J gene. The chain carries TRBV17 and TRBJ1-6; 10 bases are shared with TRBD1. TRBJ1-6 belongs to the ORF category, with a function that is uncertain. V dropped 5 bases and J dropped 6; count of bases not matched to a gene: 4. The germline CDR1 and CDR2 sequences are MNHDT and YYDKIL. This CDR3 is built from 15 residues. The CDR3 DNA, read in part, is TGTGCTAGCAGTCCTGACAGGGGGCTTAATTCGCCCCTCTAC. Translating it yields CASSPDRGLNSPLY. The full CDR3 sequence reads CASSPDRGLNSPLYF.

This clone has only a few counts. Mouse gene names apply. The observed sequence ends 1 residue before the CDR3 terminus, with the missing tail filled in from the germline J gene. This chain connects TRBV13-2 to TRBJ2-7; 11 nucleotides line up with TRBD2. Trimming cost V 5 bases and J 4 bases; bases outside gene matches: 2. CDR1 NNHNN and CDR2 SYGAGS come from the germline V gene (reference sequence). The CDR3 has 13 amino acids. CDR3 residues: CASGGTGGYEQYF. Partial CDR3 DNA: TGTGCCAGCGGAGGGACTGGGGGTTATGAACAGTAC.

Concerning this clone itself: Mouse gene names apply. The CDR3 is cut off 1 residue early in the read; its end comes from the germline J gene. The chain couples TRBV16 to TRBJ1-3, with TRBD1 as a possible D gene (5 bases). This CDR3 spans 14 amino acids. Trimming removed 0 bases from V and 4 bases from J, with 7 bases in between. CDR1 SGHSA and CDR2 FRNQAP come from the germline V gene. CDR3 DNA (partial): TGTGCAAGCAGCTTAGATGGGGCCGGAAATACGCTCTAT. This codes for CASSLDGAGNTLY. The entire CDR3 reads CASSLDGAGNTLYF.

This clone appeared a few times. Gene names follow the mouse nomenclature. The covered CDR3 bases are TGTGCCAGCGGTGAACTGACTGGGGCCCTCTATGAACAGTAC. Its protein is CASGELTGALYEQY. The entire CDR3 sequence reads CASGELTGALYEQYF. This rearrangement joins TRBV13-2 to TRBJ2-7, with TRBD2 identical over 8 bases. The read falls 1 residue short of the CDR3 end, and the missing part is taken from the germline J gene. CDR3 length: 15 residues. V lost 2 bases, J lost 3 bases, and 7 bases stayed unmatched. Germline V CDR1 and CDR2: NNHNN, SYGAGS (reference sequence).

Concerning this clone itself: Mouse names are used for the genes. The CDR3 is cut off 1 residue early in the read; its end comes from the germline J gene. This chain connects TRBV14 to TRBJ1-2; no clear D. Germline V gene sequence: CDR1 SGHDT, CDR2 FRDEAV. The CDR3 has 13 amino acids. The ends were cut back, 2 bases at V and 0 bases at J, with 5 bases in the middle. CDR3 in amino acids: CASSLGPNSDYTF. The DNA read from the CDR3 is TGTGCCAGCAGTTTAGGGCCAAACTCCGACTACACC.

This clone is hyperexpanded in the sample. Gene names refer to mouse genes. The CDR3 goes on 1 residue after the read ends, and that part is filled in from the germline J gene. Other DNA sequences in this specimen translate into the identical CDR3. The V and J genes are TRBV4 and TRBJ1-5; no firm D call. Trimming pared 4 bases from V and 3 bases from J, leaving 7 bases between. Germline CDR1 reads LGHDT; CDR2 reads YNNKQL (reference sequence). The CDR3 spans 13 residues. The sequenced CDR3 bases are TGTGCCAGCAGCTCAACAGTCAACCAGGCTCCGCTT. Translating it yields CASSSTVNQAPL. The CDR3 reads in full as CASSSTVNQAPLF.